This TCR beta chain originates from a study of response to subunit inactivated influenza vaccine. The study, taken as a whole, reports: Few additional T cells are recruited per seasonal influenza vaccination, authors suggested.

As concerns this clonotype: Its cognate antigen is unknown.

A single record per CDR3 protein comes from TCRdb applying MiXCR to the RT-PCR reads. The table shows roughly 570,000 distinct CDR3 sequences, with 10% to 15% occurring only once. The source was PBMCs from blood, collected roughly 6 weeks after vaccination. This receptor was obtained from a man aged 50-59 years who received an inactivated influenza vaccine.

The CDR3 region has the DNA TGTGCCACCCCTCTCGGACTAGCGGGAAACACCGGGGAGCTGTTTTTT. Amino acids: CATPLGLAGNTGELFF. V usage is TRBV6-1 and J usage is TRBJ2-2, with 12 bases aligning to TRBD2. The CDR3 has 16 residues. CDR1 and CDR2 (germline): MNHNS, SASEGT. V dropped 10 bases and J dropped 2; count of bases not matched to a gene: 8.